In its sample, the clone carrying this TCR beta chain was seen a few times. This sample is part of a study of blood T cell repertoires in COVID-19. TCRdb keeps only in-frame clones here, not all; method: immunoSEQ multiplex PCR. The sample has 95,000 to 150,000 clones, roughly 84% seen once; the top ten hold 3.9%. Trimming took off 2 bases at V and 6 bases at J, with 14 bases between the two ends. Per the germline V gene, CDR1 is MDHEN and CDR2 is SYDVKM. The CDR3 has 15 residues. The origin of this receptor is a woman aged 30 to 39 who had recovered from COVID-19. Material for sequencing was PBMCs or T cells enriched from blood (not recorded which). The V gene is TRBV28, the J gene TRBJ2-1; perhaps TRBD1 as D (7 bases). The CDR3 DNA sequence: TGTGCCAGCAGTTTAGGAGGGGGCCGAAGCAATGAGCAGTTCTTC. Translating gives CASSLGGGRSNEQFF.